These T cell receptor beta chains were read from a single sample in a study of blood T cell repertoires in COVID-19. TCRdb's copy holds only in-frame clones and misses some; the assay was immunoSEQ multiplex PCR. The sample carries tens of thousands of clones, 85% to 95% recorded once. The sequencing input was peripheral blood. The source of these receptors is a human donor in a cohort sampled during active COVID-19. Both conserved end residues are trimmed from each CDR3. D genes are given only for firm matches. Size is stated for part of the rows, as once, few or many counts, or as a class when the clone is expanded.

D gene: TRBD1; V gene: TRBV10-3; clone size: -; J gene: TRBJ2-5; CDR3 protein: AISEETGGLQETQY
D gene: -; V gene: TRBV11-2; clone size: -; J gene: TRBJ1-6; CDR3 protein: ASSLVRDSPLH
D gene: TRBD1; V gene: TRBV3-1/TRBV3-2; clone size: -; J gene: TRBJ1-4; CDR3 protein: ASSQEGWTGGGEKLF
D gene: -; V gene: TRBV28; clone size: -; J gene: TRBJ1-2; CDR3 protein: ASSFRDPGLPYGYT
D gene: TRBD1; V gene: TRBV11-3; clone size: -; J gene: TRBJ1-2; CDR3 protein: ASSPGQGVANYGYT
D gene: -; V gene: TRBV6-6; clone size: -; J gene: TRBJ2-5; CDR3 protein: ASSDQGRSTQY
D gene: -; V gene: TRBV5-6; clone size: -; J gene: TRBJ2-5; CDR3 protein: ASSAQLTGSETQY
D gene: TRBD1; V gene: TRBV19; clone size: -; J gene: TRBJ1-2; CDR3 protein: ASTQQGAVNYGYT
D gene: TRBD1; V gene: TRBV28; clone size: -; J gene: TRBJ2-1; CDR3 protein: ASSFLRTGGSFRIDEQF
D gene: -; V gene: TRBV19; clone size: -; J gene: TRBJ1-1; CDR3 protein: ASSMGQSGTEAF
D gene: TRBD1; V gene: TRBV23-1; clone size: -; J gene: TRBJ2-3; CDR3 protein: ASSQKYRGVGTDTQY
D gene: -; V gene: TRBV28; clone size: -; J gene: TRBJ2-1; CDR3 protein: ASRESGRGDYNEQF
D gene: -; V gene: TRBV15; clone size: -; J gene: TRBJ2-3; CDR3 protein: ATSRDPISTDTQY
D gene: TRBD2; V gene: TRBV28; clone size: few; J gene: TRBJ2-7; CDR3 protein: ASTPGGVVHEQY
D gene: -; V gene: TRBV6-5; clone size: -; J gene: TRBJ2-5; CDR3 protein: ASSYYSAGFETQY
D gene: TRBD1; V gene: TRBV28; clone size: -; J gene: TRBJ2-7; CDR3 protein: ASSGTGTGVDEQY
D gene: -; V gene: TRBV28; clone size: -; J gene: TRBJ2-3; CDR3 protein: ASSQRGGGTDTQY
D gene: -; V gene: TRBV21-1; clone size: -; J gene: TRBJ2-7; CDR3 protein: ASSSAEVYEQY
D gene: -; V gene: TRBV3-1/TRBV3-2; clone size: -; J gene: TRBJ1-1; CDR3 protein: ASSPMVGGGTEAF
D gene: -; V gene: TRBV5-5; clone size: -; J gene: TRBJ1-1; CDR3 protein: ASSLAGANTEAF
D gene: TRBD2; V gene: TRBV7-9; clone size: -; J gene: TRBJ2-7; CDR3 protein: ASSGIGAGAQHEQY
D gene: TRBD1; V gene: TRBV12-3/TRBV12-4; clone size: -; J gene: TRBJ1-2; CDR3 protein: ASSFRQGNGYT
D gene: TRBD2; V gene: TRBV5-1; clone size: -; J gene: TRBJ2-3; CDR3 protein: ASSLGGSGTDTQY
D gene: -; V gene: TRBV29-1; clone size: -; J gene: TRBJ2-1; CDR3 protein: SVEGQGWNEQF
D gene: -; V gene: TRBV29-1; clone size: -; J gene: TRBJ1-3; CDR3 protein: SVDSNADTIY
D gene: TRBD2; V gene: TRBV6-5; clone size: -; J gene: TRBJ2-1; CDR3 protein: ASRQLAGDNEQF
D gene: TRBD1; V gene: TRBV5-4; clone size: -; J gene: TRBJ2-7; CDR3 protein: ASSAWTGGGHEQY
D gene: TRBD1; V gene: TRBV27; clone size: -; J gene: TRBJ1-2; CDR3 protein: ASGTGGGYT
D gene: TRBD1; V gene: TRBV7-9; clone size: -; J gene: TRBJ1-4; CDR3 protein: ASSLGIGTGGTTNEKLF
D gene: TRBD1; V gene: TRBV7-2; clone size: -; J gene: TRBJ2-7; CDR3 protein: ASSLGAGGSYEQY
D gene: TRBD2; V gene: TRBV11-2; clone size: -; J gene: TRBJ2-7; CDR3 protein: ASSPGLVPPEQY
D gene: TRBD1; V gene: TRBV4-3; clone size: -; J gene: TRBJ1-2; CDR3 protein: ASSPSQGAGYGYT
D gene: -; V gene: TRBV5-4; clone size: -; J gene: TRBJ2-7; CDR3 protein: ASSGLYEQY
D gene: TRBD1; V gene: TRBV5-1; clone size: once; J gene: TRBJ1-6; CDR3 protein: ASSLGQGSNSPLH
D gene: TRBD2; V gene: TRBV9; clone size: -; J gene: TRBJ2-7; CDR3 protein: ASSPESAGVSEQY
D gene: -; V gene: TRBV19; clone size: -; J gene: TRBJ2-3; CDR3 protein: ASSKLTDTQY
D gene: TRBD1; V gene: TRBV7-9; clone size: -; J gene: TRBJ1-1; CDR3 protein: ASSPQTGGTEAF
D gene: -; V gene: TRBV25-1; clone size: -; J gene: TRBJ1-1; CDR3 protein: ASSESLGASGEAF
D gene: -; V gene: TRBV5-5; clone size: -; J gene: TRBJ2-1; CDR3 protein: ASSDPIAEYNEQF
D gene: -; V gene: TRBV7-8; clone size: -; J gene: TRBJ1-5; CDR3 protein: ASSAGESNQPQH
D gene: -; V gene: TRBV6-4; clone size: -; J gene: TRBJ1-2; CDR3 protein: ASRAATGSGNGYT
D gene: -; V gene: TRBV27; clone size: -; J gene: TRBJ2-7; CDR3 protein: ASSLSVGPISYEQY
D gene: TRBD1; V gene: TRBV4-1; clone size: -; J gene: TRBJ2-5; CDR3 protein: ASSQGDRLSFQETQY
D gene: -; V gene: TRBV29-1; clone size: -; J gene: TRBJ2-5; CDR3 protein: SVVYLRDITSTQY
D gene: TRBD1; V gene: TRBV24-1; clone size: -; J gene: TRBJ2-2; CDR3 protein: ATSDIGTGNGELF
D gene: -; V gene: TRBV11-2; clone size: -; J gene: TRBJ2-1; CDR3 protein: ASSLEGRGQF
D gene: -; V gene: TRBV11-2; clone size: once; J gene: TRBJ1-2; CDR3 protein: ASSLRSYGYT
D gene: TRBD1; V gene: TRBV6-2/TRBV6-3; clone size: -; J gene: TRBJ1-5; CDR3 protein: ASSRDPGQGGNQPQH